Sequencing of this TCR beta chain was carried out in a study of T cell responses to AZD1222 COVID-19 vaccine. Assay: immunoSEQ multiplex PCR; the TCRdb copy retains only in-frame clones and omits some. The sample lists 120,000 or so clones; 88% were seen once. Germline V lookup: CDR1 LNHDA, CDR2 SQIVND (reference sequence). Trimming took 6 bases from V and 6 from J; bases not matched to a gene: 13. CDR3 size: 15 residues. V usage is TRBV19 and J usage is TRBJ1-2, with 7 positions matching TRBD1. The TCR was taken from an adult who received the AZD1222 COVID-19 vaccine. The sample consisted of peripheral blood, taken 28 days after the second AZD1222 dose. This chain's CDR3 is CASRETTGFENGYTF. The CDR3 DNA sequence: TGTGCCAGTAGAGAGACGACAGGGTTCGAGAATGGCTACACCTTC.